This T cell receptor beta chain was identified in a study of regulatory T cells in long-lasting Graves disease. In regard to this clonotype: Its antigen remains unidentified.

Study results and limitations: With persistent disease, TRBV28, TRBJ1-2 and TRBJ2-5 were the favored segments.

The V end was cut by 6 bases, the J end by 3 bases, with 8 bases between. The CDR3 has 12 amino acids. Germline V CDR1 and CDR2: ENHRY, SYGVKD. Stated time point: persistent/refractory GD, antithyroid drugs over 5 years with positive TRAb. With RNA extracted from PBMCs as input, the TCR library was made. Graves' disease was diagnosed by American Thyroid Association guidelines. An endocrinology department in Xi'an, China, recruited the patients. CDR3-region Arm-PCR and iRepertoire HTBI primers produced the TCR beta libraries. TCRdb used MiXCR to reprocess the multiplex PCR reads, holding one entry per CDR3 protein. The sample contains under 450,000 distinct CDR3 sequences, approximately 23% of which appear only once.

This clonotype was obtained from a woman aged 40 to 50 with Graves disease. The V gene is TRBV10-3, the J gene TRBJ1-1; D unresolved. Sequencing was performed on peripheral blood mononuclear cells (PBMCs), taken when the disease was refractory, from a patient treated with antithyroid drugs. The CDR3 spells CAIRRWDTEAFF. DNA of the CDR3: TGTGCCATCAGGCGGTGGGACACTGAAGCTTTCTTT.